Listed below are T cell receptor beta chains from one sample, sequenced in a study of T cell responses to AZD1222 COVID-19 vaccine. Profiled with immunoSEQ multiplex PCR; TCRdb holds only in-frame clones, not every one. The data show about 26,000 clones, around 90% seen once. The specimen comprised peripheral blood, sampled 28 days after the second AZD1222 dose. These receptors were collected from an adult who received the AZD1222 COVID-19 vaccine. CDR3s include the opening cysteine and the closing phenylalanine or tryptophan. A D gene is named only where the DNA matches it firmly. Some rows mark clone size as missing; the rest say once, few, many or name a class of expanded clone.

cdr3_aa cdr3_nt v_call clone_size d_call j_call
CASSSGGSLSYEQYF TGTGCCAGCAGTTCAGGGGGTTCGCTCTCCTACGAGCAGTACTTC TRBV6-2/TRBV6-3 - TRBD1 TRBJ2-7
CAGRRDTNNEQFF TGCGCCGGTCGGCGGGACACTAACAATGAGCAGTTCTTC TRBV5-1 - - TRBJ2-1
CASSQQGNEQFF TGCGCCAGCAGCCAACAGGGGAATGAGCAGTTCTTC TRBV5-1 - TRBD1 TRBJ2-1
CASKDRLNSPLHF TGTGCCAGTAAGGACAGGTTGAATTCACCCCTCCACTTT TRBV19 - TRBD1 TRBJ1-6
CPVVDTQYF TGCCCCGTTGTAGATACGCAGTATTTT TRBV20-1 - - TRBJ2-3
CASSRGPSKKPDQPQHF TGTGCCAGCAGCCGCGGGCCTTCCAAAAAACCCGATCAGCCCCAGCATTTT TRBV5-4 - - TRBJ1-5
CASSLGDRDSNQPQHF TGTGCCAGCAGCTTAGGGGACAGGGATAGCAATCAGCCCCAGCATTTT TRBV7-2 once TRBD1 TRBJ1-5
CASSLYVPSSPLHF TGTGCCAGCAGTTTATACGTCCCGAGTTCACCCCTCCACTTT TRBV28 - - TRBJ1-6
CSARDGDRLHF TGCAGTGCTAGAGATGGGGACCGCCTCCACTTT TRBV20-1 few - TRBJ1-6
CASSLPEGGNQPQHF TGTGCCAGCAGTTTACCCGAAGGGGGGAATCAGCCCCAGCATTTT TRBV28 - - TRBJ1-5
CASSGARQGKYEQYF TGTGCCAGCAGCGGGGCGAGACAGGGGAAGTACGAGCAGTACTTC TRBV6-2/TRBV6-3 - TRBD1 TRBJ2-7
CASSQGTDTQYF TGTGCCAGCAGCCAAGGGACAGATACGCAGTATTTT TRBV3-1/TRBV3-2 - - TRBJ2-3
CATSRGYGGKDYEQYF TGTGCCACCAGCAGAGGGTACGGGGGGAAGGACTACGAGCAGTACTTC TRBV15 - TRBD2 TRBJ2-7
CASSDRGHEQFF TGTGCCAGCAGCGACAGGGGGCATGAGCAGTTCTTC TRBV7-2 once TRBD1 TRBJ2-1